The entry that follows covers one T cell receptor (beta chain) sequence. Its antigen is not known. The germline CDR1 and CDR2 sequences are MNHEY and SVGAGI. This CDR3 contains 15 residues. The germline V and J ends were trimmed by 6 bases and 8 bases, with 22 bases remaining between them. Healthy and HIV-negative, the adult donors had no recent acute infections or vaccinations. This specimen comes from a study of shared clonotypes between healthy human individuals. Assay: immunoSEQ multiplex PCR; the TCRdb copy retains only in-frame clones and omits some. The data contain more than 2 million clones, 95% of them singletons. Whole-study results and caveats: Sampling was confined to blood; repertoires within tissues likely differ.

This sequence joins TRBV6-5 and TRBJ1-2; D uncertain. Sequenced: naive CD4+ T cells sorted from blood. Subset reported: CD45RA+ positively selected. The TCR sequence derives from a young man in good health. The CDR3 is CASRESNSNVGGYTF. DNA of the CDR3: TGTGCCAGCAGGGAATCCAACTCAAACGTGGGGGGCTACACCTTC.